This T cell receptor (beta chain) stems from a study of beta chain features in type 1 diabetes. A note on this clone: Its antigen remains unidentified.

Based on CD45RO/CCR7/CD25/CD127/CD95/CD27, CD4+ regulatory, stem cell-like memory, naive and central memory cells were sorted. Broader study findings: Type 1 diabetes patients had TCRB CDR3s that were shorter (moderately but significantly so) in all four CD4+ subsets.

Investigators reverse transcribed all isolated RNA, so they sequenced expressed TCRB transcripts. Assay: immunoSEQ multiplex PCR; the TCRdb copy retains only in-frame clones and omits some. Of about 740,000 clones in the sample, over 10% were seen once. The CDR3 has 13 amino acids. Germline V gives CDR1 GTSNPN, CDR2 SVGIG (reference sequence). The V gene lost 4 bases and the J gene lost 2 bases, with 11 bases spanning the gap. This sequence originates from a man aged 18 to 30 with type 1 diabetes. The chain employs TRBV30 and TRBJ1-1; D is unresolved. Sequenced material: naive CD4+ T cells from blood. DNA for the CDR3: TGTGCCTGGAAGTGGGCGGCCAACACTGAAGCTTTCTTT. Translated: CAWKWAANTEAFF.